The T cell receptor (beta chain) described here comes from a study of breast tumors, draining lymph nodes, adjacent tissues. The sample holds a few counts of this clonotype. TCRdb itself ran the multiplex PCR reads through MiXCR, one entry per CDR3 protein. The sample records over 20,000 distinct CDR3 sequences, 32% being singletons. Input material: breast tumor tissue. The receptor was isolated from a female donor with breast cancer. Some clones in this sample may be carry-over from other donors' samples.

The CDR3 nucleotides are TGTGCCAGCAGCCAAGACTCCGACAGAGGCGAACCCGTCTCTGGGGCCAACGTCCTGACTTTC. Translation: CASSQDSDRGEPVSGANVLTF. The rearrangement joins TRBV3-2 to TRBJ2-6; the table's D call TRBD1 went unverified against the DNA. TRBV3-2 is designated a pseudogene. The CDR3 runs to 21 residues.